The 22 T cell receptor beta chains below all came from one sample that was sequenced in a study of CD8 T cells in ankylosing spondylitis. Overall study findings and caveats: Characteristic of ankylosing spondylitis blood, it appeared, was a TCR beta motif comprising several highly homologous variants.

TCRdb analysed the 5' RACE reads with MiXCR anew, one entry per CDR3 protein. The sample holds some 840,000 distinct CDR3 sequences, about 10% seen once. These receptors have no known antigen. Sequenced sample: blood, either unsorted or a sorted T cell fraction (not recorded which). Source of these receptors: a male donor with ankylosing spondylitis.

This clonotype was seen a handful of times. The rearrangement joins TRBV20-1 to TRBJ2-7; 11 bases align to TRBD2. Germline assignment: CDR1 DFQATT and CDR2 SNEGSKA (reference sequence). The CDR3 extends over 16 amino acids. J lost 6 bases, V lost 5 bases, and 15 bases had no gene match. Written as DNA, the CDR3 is TGCAGTGCTGACCTAACTAGCGGGAGCTCGGTGAGCGAGCAGTACTTC. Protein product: CSADLTSGSSVSEQYF.

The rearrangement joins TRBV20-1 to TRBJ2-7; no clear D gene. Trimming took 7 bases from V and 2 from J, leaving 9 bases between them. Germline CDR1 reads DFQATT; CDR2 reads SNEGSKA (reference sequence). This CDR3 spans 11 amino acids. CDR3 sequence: CSVADTYEQYF. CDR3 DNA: TGCAGTGTGGCGGATACCTACGAGCAGTACTTC.

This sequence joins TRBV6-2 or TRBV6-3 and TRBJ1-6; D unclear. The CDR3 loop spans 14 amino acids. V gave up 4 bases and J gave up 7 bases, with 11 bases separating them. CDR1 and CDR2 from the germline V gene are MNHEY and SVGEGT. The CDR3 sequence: CASSSALGNSPLHF. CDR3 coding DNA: TGTGCCAGCAGTTCCGCGCTGGGAAATTCACCCCTCCACTTT.

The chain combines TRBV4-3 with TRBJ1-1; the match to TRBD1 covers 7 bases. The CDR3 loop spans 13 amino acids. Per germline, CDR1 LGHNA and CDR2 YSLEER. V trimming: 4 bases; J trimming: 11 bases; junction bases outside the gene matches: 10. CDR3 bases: TGCGCCAGCAGCCCAGACTACAGGGGACGGGCTTTCTTT. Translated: CASSPDYRGRAFF.

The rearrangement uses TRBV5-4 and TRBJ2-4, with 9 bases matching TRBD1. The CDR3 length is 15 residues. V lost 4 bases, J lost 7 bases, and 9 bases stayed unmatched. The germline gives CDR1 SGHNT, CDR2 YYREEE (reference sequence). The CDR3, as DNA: TGTGCCAGCAGCCCCGGGACAGGGTCTGGGAACATTCAGTACTTC. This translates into CASSPGTGSGNIQYF.

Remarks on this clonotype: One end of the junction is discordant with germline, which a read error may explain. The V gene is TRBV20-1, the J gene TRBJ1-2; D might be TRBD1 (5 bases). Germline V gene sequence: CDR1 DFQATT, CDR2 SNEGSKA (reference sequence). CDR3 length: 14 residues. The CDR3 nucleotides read TGTGAGATGTTGGAGGGGACCCGGGGAGATGGCTACACCTTC. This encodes CEMLEGTRGDGYTF.

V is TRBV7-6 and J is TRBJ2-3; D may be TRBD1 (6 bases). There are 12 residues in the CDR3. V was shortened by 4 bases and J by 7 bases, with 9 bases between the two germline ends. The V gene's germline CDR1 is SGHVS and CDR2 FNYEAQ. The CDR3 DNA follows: TGTGCCAGCAGCTGGCAGGGGTATACGCAGTATTTT. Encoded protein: CASSWQGYTQYF. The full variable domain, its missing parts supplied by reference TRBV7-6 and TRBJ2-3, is GAGVSQSPRYKVTKRGQDVALRCDPISGHVSLYWYRQALGQGPEFLTYFNYEAQQDKSGLPNDRFSAERPEGSISTLTIQRTEQRDSAMYRCASSWQGYTQYFGPGTRLTVL.

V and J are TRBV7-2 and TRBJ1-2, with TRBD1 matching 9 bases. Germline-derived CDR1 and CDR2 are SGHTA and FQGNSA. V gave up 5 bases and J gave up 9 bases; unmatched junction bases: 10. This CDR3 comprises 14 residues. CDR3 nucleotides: TGTGCCAGCAGCAAAGACAGGGGGGAAAGAAGCTACACCTTC. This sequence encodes CASSKDRGERSYTF.

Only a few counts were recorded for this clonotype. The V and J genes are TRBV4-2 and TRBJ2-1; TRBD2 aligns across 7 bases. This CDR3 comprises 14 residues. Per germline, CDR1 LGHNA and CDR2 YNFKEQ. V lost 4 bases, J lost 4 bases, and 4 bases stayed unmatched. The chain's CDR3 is CASSPASGYNEQFF. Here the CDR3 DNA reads TGTGCCAGCAGCCCCGCTAGCGGATACAATGAGCAGTTCTTC.

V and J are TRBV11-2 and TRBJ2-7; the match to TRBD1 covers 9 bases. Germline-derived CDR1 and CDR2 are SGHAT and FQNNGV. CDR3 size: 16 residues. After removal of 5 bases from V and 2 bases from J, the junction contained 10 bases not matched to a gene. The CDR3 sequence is CASSRSYTGGPYEQYF. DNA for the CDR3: TGTGCCAGCAGCCGATCTTATACAGGGGGCCCCTACGAGCAGTACTTC.

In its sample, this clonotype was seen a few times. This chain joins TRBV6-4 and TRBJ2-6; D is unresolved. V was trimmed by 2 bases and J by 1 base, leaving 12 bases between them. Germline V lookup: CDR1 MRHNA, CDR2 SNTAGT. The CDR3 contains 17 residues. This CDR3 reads CASSDTVRVSGANVLTF. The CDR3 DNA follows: TGTGCCAGCAGTGACACGGTTCGGGTATCTGGGGCCAACGTCCTGACTTTC.

As DNA, the CDR3 is TGTGCCATCAGTGAGACAAGGACAGGGGGTATGAACACTGAAGCTTTCTTT. Translating it yields CAISETRTGGMNTEAFF. This chain uses TRBV10-3 with TRBJ1-1; 10 bases are a match to TRBD1. V lost 2 bases to trimming and J lost 0 bases; unmatched junction nucleotides: 6. This CDR3 contains 17 residues. Germline V CDR1 and CDR2: ENHRY, SYGVKD.

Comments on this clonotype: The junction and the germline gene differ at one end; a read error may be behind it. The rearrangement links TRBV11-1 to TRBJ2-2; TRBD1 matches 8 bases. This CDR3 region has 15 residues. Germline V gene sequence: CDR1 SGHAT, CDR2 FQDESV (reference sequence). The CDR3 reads CASSRGQGETEELFF. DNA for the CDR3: TGTGCCAGCAGCCGAGGACAGGGTGAGACCGAGGAGCTGTTTTTT.

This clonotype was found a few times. The CDR3 sequence: CASSMYRVANGYTF. In DNA form, the CDR3 reads TGCGCCAGCAGCATGTACAGGGTCGCTAATGGCTACACCTTC. The rearrangement joins TRBV5-1 to TRBJ1-2; weak D call: TRBD1 (6 bases). The V gene lost 4 bases and the J gene lost 6 bases, with 16 bases spanning the gap. Germline assignment: CDR1 SGHRS and CDR2 YFSETQ. The CDR3 is 14 amino acids.

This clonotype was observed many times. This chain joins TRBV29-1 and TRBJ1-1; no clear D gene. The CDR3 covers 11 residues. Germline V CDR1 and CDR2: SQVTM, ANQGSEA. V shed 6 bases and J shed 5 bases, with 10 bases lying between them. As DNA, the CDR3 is TGCAGCGTGTCCGGGTGGACTGAAGCTTTCTTT. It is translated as CSVSGWTEAFF.

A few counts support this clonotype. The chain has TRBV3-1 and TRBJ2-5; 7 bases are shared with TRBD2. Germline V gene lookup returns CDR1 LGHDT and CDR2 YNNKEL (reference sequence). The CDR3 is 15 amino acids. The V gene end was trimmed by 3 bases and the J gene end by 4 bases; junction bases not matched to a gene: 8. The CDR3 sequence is CASSQGGRASETQYF. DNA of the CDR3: TGTGCCAGCAGCCAGGGCGGGAGAGCATCAGAGACCCAGTACTTC.

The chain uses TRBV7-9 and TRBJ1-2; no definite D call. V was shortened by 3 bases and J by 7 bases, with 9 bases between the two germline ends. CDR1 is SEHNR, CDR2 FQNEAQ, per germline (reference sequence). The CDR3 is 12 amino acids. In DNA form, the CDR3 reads TGTGCCAGCAGCTTTGCGGAGCTTGGCTACACCTTC. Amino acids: CASSFAELGYTF.

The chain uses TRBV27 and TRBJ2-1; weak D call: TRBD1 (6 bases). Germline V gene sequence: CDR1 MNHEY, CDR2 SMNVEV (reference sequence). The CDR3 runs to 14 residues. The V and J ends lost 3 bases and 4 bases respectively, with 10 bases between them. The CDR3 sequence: CASSLRGIYNEQFF. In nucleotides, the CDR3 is TGTGCCAGCAGTTTGAGGGGGATTTACAATGAGCAGTTCTTC.

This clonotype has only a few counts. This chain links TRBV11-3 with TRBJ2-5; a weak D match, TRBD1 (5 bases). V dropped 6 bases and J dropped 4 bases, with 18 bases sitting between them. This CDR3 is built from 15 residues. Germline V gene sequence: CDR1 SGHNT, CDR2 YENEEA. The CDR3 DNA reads TGTGCCAGCAGTCCATCGACAGACCGGGTAGAGACCCAGTACTTC. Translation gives CASSPSTDRVETQYF.

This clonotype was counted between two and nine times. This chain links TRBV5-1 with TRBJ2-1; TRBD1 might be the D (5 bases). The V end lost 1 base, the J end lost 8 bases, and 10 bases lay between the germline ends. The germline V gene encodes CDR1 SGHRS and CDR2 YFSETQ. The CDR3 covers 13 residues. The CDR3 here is CASSLQGSHEQFF. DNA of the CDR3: TGCGCCAGCAGCTTGCAGGGTAGCCATGAGCAGTTCTTC.

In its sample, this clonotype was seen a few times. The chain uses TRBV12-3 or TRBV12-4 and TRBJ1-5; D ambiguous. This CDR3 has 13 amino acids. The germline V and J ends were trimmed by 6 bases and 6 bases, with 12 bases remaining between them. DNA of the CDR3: TGTGCCAGCAGGAAGGACTTTATTCAGCCCCAGCATTTT. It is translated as CASRKDFIQPQHF.

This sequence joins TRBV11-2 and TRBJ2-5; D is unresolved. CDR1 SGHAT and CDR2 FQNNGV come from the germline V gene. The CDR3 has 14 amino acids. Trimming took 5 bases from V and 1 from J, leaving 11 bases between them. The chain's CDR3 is CASSPLGLQETQYF. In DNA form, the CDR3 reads TGTGCCAGCAGCCCCCTCGGGCTCCAAGAGACCCAGTACTTC.